The 24 T cell receptor beta chains in this list originate from one sample, sequenced in a study of shared clonotypes between healthy human individuals. Libraries were prepared by immunoSEQ multiplex PCR; TCRdb keeps only in-frame clonotypes and omits some of them. The repertoire holds millions of clones, with around 94% as singletons. Sequencing was carried out using naive CD4+ T cells sorted from blood. Noted subset: CD45RA+ positively selected. These receptors were taken from a young man in good health.

The CDR3 loop reads CSVSAVGGQEQYF. DNA of the CDR3: TGCAGCGTTTCCGCCGTGGGGGGGCAAGAGCAGTACTTC. J is TRBJ2-5 and V is TRBV29-1, with D perhaps matching TRBD2 (7 bases). From germline, CDR1 is SQVTM and CDR2 ANQGSEA. This CDR3 has 13 residues. V lost 5 bases to trimming and J lost 11 bases, with 21 bases between them. Based on the CDR3 plus reference TRBV29-1 and TRBJ2-5, the full variable domain is SAVISQKPSRDICQRGTSLTIQCQVDSQVTMMFWYRQQPGQSLTLIATANQGSEATYESGFVIDKFPISRPNLTFSTLTVSNMSPEDSSIYLCSVSAVGGQEQYFGPGTRLLVL.

V gene TRBV27 combines with J gene TRBJ2-3; possibly TRBD1 or TRBD2 for D (5 bases each). Per the germline V gene, CDR1 is MNHEY and CDR2 is SMNVEV (reference sequence). Trimming took off 4 bases at V and 5 bases at J, with 25 bases between the two ends. The CDR3 is made up of 18 amino acids. Here the CDR3 reads CASSSLISWGFGKDTQYF. In nucleotides, the CDR3 is TGTGCCAGCAGTTCCCTTATATCATGGGGGTTCGGGAAAGATACGCAGTATTTT.

The rearrangement uses TRBV28 and TRBJ2-1; D gene uncertain. V was clipped by 1 base and J by 4 bases, with 20 bases between them. Germline values: CDR1 MDHEN, CDR2 SYDVKM. The CDR3 length is 18 residues. The CDR3 region has the DNA TGTGCCAGCAGTTTATCCGCCAGCACAAGGAGTCCATACAATGAGCAGTTCTTC. It yields the protein CASSLSASTRSPYNEQFF.

This chain uses TRBV6-1 with TRBJ1-4; D gene ambiguous. The germline V gene encodes CDR1 MNHNS and CDR2 SASEGT. The CDR3 has 13 amino acids. V lost 8 bases, J lost 4 bases, and 11 bases lay in between. CDR3 region: CASGSQDNEKLFF. CDR3 sequence (DNA): TGTGCCAGCGGGTCCCAGGATAATGAAAAACTGTTTTTT.

The chain employs TRBV10-3 and TRBJ2-2, with D maybe TRBD1 (6 bases). The germline V and J ends were trimmed by 7 bases and 0 bases, with 15 bases remaining between them. Germline V gene sequence: CDR1 ENHRY, CDR2 SYGVKD. This CDR3 has 16 residues. CDR3 nucleotides: TGTGCCATCAAAAGGGTACAGGGAACGAACACCGGGGAGCTGTTTTTT. Protein product: CAIKRVQGTNTGELFF.

The rearrangement joins TRBV6-6 to TRBJ2-7; D perhaps matches TRBD2 (5 bases). With 2 bases removed from V and 5 bases from J, the gap between germline ends came to 13 bases. The CDR3 has 14 amino acids. CDR1 is MNHNY and CDR2 is SVGAGI in the germline V gene (reference sequence). As DNA, the CDR3 is TGTGCCAGCAGTTACCTGGGAGAGAATGACGAGCAGTACTTC. It yields the protein CASSYLGENDEQYF.

The gene calls are TRBV7-9 and TRBJ2-3; 15 positions match TRBD2. Germline values: CDR1 SEHNR, CDR2 FQNEAQ (reference sequence). This CDR3 is 18 amino acids long. V gave up 6 bases and J gave up 6 bases; unmatched junction bases: 13. CDR3 protein: CASRTSTGTSGRRDTQYF. Here the CDR3 DNA reads TGTGCCAGCAGAACCTCAACTGGGACTAGCGGGAGGAGGGATACGCAGTATTTT.

This chain joins TRBV11-2 and TRBJ2-7; D unclear. CDR1 and CDR2 from the germline V gene are SGHAT and FQNNGV. This CDR3 has 14 amino acids. The V gene lost 0 bases and the J gene lost 0 bases, with 6 bases spanning the gap. CDR3 residues: CASSLEQISYEQYF. Here the CDR3 DNA reads TGTGCCAGCAGCTTAGAACAAATCTCCTACGAGCAGTACTTC.

This rearrangement joins TRBV7-8 to TRBJ2-3, with unresolved D. The CDR3 sequence is 15 residues long. V lost 1 base, J lost 2 bases, and 10 bases lay in between. Per germline, CDR1 SGHVS and CDR2 FQNEAQ. The DNA for the CDR3 is TGTGCCAGCAGCTTAGGTGGGCGGCACACAGATACGCAGTATTTT. Protein product: CASSLGGRHTDTQYF.

The CDR3 DNA reads as TGTGCCAGCAGACCAAGCGGGGGGGCAGTGAATGAGCAGTTCTTC. Translated, it gives CASRPSGGAVNEQFF. The chain has TRBV5-4 and TRBJ2-1, with 10 nucleotides matching TRBD2. The V gene end was trimmed by 5 bases and the J gene end by 7 bases; junction bases not matched to a gene: 9. The V gene's germline CDR1 is SGHNT and CDR2 YYREEE (reference sequence). The CDR3 spans 15 residues. The full variable domain, rest sourced from reference TRBV5-4 and TRBJ2-1, is ETGVTQSPTHLIKTRGQQVTLRCSSQSGHNTVSWYQQALGQGPQFIFQYYREEENGRGNFPPRFSGLQFPNYSSELNVNALELDDSALYLCASRPSGGAVNEQFFGPGTRLTVL.

This chain uses TRBV5-4 with TRBJ1-2, with 7 bases fitting TRBD1. The germline gives CDR1 SGHNT, CDR2 YYREEE (reference sequence). Unmatched junction bases numbered 6, after V lost 3 bases and J lost 4 bases. The length of the CDR3 is 14 residues. For the CDR3, the DNA is TGTGCCAGCAGCTCGACAGGGTCTAGCTATGGCTACACCTTC. Residues: CASSSTGSSYGYTF.

V and J are TRBV2 and TRBJ1-6, with a possible D match to TRBD1 (5 bases). The CDR3 has 15 residues. CDR1 is SNHLY, CDR2 FYNNEI, per germline. The V end lost 6 bases, the J end lost 4 bases, and 13 bases lay between the germline ends. CDR3: CASRGDGAYNSPLHF. The DNA for the CDR3 is TGTGCCAGCAGGGGGGACGGAGCTTATAATTCACCCCTCCACTTT.

This chain connects TRBV2 to TRBJ2-7; D is perhaps TRBD2 (6 bases). The CDR3 is made up of 16 amino acids. Trimming removed 2 bases at V and 5 bases at J, with 19 bases between. The germline V gene encodes CDR1 SNHLY and CDR2 FYNNEI. CDR3 sequence (DNA): TGTGCCAGCAGTGAAAGCGGTGGGGCGGGGAGGAACGAGCAGTACTTC. The encoded protein is CASSESGGAGRNEQYF.

This chain links TRBV7-9 with TRBJ2-7; 8 positions match TRBD2. CDR3 length: 13 residues. J gave up 7 bases and V 7 bases, and 9 bases lay outside the gene matches. CDR1 is SEHNR and CDR2 is FQNEAQ in the germline V gene (reference sequence). The CDR3 loop reads CASNSAGVYEQYF. CDR3 DNA sequence: TGTGCCAGCAACTCAGCGGGAGTATATGAGCAGTACTTC.

The gene calls are TRBV29-1 and TRBJ2-3; 9 bases match TRBD1. This CDR3 is 15 amino acids long. The germline gives CDR1 SQVTM, CDR2 ANQGSEA. Losses at the gene ends were 7 bases for V and 4 bases for J; bases not matched to a gene: 12. CDR3 region: CSAARGTGFADTQYF. The CDR3 coding sequence is TGCAGCGCTGCTAGAGGGACAGGGTTCGCAGATACGCAGTATTTT.

Worth noting for this clone: Other DNA sequences in the sample encode the same CDR3. The chain links TRBV5-1 to TRBJ2-5; D is unresolved. Between the trimmed V and J ends, which lost 0 bases and 5 bases, there was a span of 11 bases. Looked up from germline, CDR1 is SGHRS and CDR2 is YFSETQ. This CDR3 is built from 14 residues. The CDR3 sequence is CASSLGSGRETQYF. Here the CDR3 DNA reads TGCGCCAGCAGCTTGGGAAGTGGAAGGGAGACCCAGTACTTC.

The V and J genes are TRBV6-1 and TRBJ2-5; the D call may be TRBD1 or TRBD2 (7 bases each). Germline CDR1 and CDR2: MNHNS and SASEGT. V was trimmed by 3 bases and J by 5 bases, leaving 16 bases between them. The CDR3 consists of 15 residues. As DNA, the CDR3 is TGTGCCAGCAGTGACCCAGGGGGGGGCGCGGAGACCCAGTACTTC. As protein: CASSDPGGGAETQYF.

The rearrangement joins TRBV6-5 to TRBJ2-7; no reliable D call. With 8 bases removed from V and 3 bases from J, the gap between germline ends came to 14 bases. The germline V gene has CDR1 MNHEY and CDR2 SVGAGI. There are 13 residues in the CDR3. Here the CDR3 reads CASATGQDYEQYF. The DNA of the CDR3 is TGTGCCAGCGCGACTGGGCAAGACTACGAGCAGTACTTC.

In the case of this clone: This CDR3 is also generated by other DNA sequences in the sample. The J gene is TRBJ2-5, the V gene TRBV5-1; D is possibly TRBD1 (6 bases). The CDR3 covers 14 residues. The ends were cut back, 0 bases at V and 4 bases at J, with 10 bases in the middle. Germline-derived CDR1 and CDR2 are SGHRS and YFSETQ. The CDR3 protein is CASSLGGRGETQYF. CDR3 nucleotides: TGCGCCAGCAGCTTGGGGGGGCGCGGAGAGACCCAGTACTTC.

The rearrangement joins TRBV28 to TRBJ2-1; tentatively, D is TRBD1 (5 bases). Trimming removed 2 bases from V and 9 bases from J, with 8 bases in between. In germline, CDR1 is MDHEN, CDR2 SYDVKM. CDR3 length equals 12 residues. The CDR3 bases are TGTGCCAGCAGTTTACAAAGGGGTGAGCAGTTCTTC. Its protein is CASSLQRGEQFF.

On this clone itself: Other DNA variants within this sample encode the same CDR3. The chain carries TRBV7-9 and TRBJ2-7; the D gene is possibly TRBD1 (6 bases). This CDR3 has 15 amino acids. Trimming stripped 4 bases from V and 0 bases from J, with 13 bases between. Germline V gene data show CDR1 as SEHNR and CDR2 as FQNEAQ (reference sequence). CDR3 nucleotides: TGTGCCAGCAGCTCAACAGGGAAGAGCTCCTACGAGCAGTACTTC. Encoded protein: CASSSTGKSSYEQYF.

The chain employs TRBV7-9 and TRBJ2-3, with D possibly TRBD2 on 6 matching bases. Germline V gives CDR1 SEHNR, CDR2 FQNEAQ (reference sequence). The CDR3 runs 14 residues. V shed 8 bases and J shed 0 bases, with 12 bases lying between them. CDR3 sequence (DNA): TGTGCCAGCGGGGATGGGGGGAGCACAGATACGCAGTATTTT. This sequence encodes CASGDGGSTDTQYF.

To note about this clone: Other DNA sequences in this sample translate to the same CDR3. The V gene is TRBV6-1, the J gene TRBJ2-6; 9 bases agree with TRBD1. Germline assignment: CDR1 MNHNS and CDR2 SASEGT. CDR3 length: 15 amino acids. V lost 11 bases and J lost 4; bases outside the gene matches: 9. In DNA, the CDR3 is TGTGCCTCTTCCGGACAGGGGTCGGGGGCCAACGTCCTGACTTTC. Amino acid sequence: CASSGQGSGANVLTF.

The chain uses TRBV2 and TRBJ1-6, with D hard to call. With 3 bases removed from V and 0 bases from J, the gap between germline ends came to 6 bases. Germline V CDR1 and CDR2: SNHLY, FYNNEI. The CDR3 runs to 15 residues. The CDR3 loop reads CASSETVSYNSPLHF. CDR3 in DNA: TGTGCCAGCAGTGAGACGGTCTCCTATAATTCACCCCTCCACTTT.